The clone carrying this T cell receptor (beta chain) was counted only a few times. There are 11 residues in the CDR3. Germline CDR1 is MNHEY and CDR2 is SVGAGI. Next came a second PCR, run for about 6 to 12 cycles, which used a sample-barcoded 5' primer along with a J-beta primer mix. TCRdb recomputed calls from the 5' RACE reads with MiXCR, one row per CDR3 protein. The repertoire holds roughly 1,700,000 distinct CDR3 sequences, with 25% to 30% as singletons. This specimen belongs to a study of blood T cells in healthy people across ages. The chain combines TRBV6-5 with TRBJ1-1; D is perhaps TRBD1 (5 bases). Sequences were obtained from blood. This receptor was obtained from a woman aged 25 to 39 in good health. The CDR3 region has the DNA TGTGTCACTAGGGGCAACACTGAAGCTTTCTTT. Translated: CVTRGNTEAFF.